This T cell receptor (beta chain) appears in the sequencing data of a study of blood T cell repertoires in COVID-19. The wider study: PBMCs, B-cell-depleted T cells, or T cells were the source of the cDNA or gDNA that made up the material.

This clone was seen once. Some clones are missing from TCRdb's copy, which holds only in-frame ones; the method was immunoSEQ multiplex PCR. Found here are some 150,000 clones, almost 90% of them singletons; the top ten hold 2.3%. V shed 7 bases and J 3 bases; nucleotides not matched to a gene: 9. The CDR3 length is 14 residues. Germline CDR1 is MDHEN and CDR2 is SYDVKM. This sequence joins TRBV28 and TRBJ2-7, with 7 bases that match TRBD2. The sample was peripheral blood. The receptor was isolated from a human donor in a cohort sampled during active COVID-19. The CDR3 loop reads CASTGGLAVYEQYF. The CDR3 nucleotides are TGTGCCAGCACAGGAGGCCTAGCGGTCTACGAGCAGTACTTC. Drawing the rest from reference TRBV28 and TRBJ2-7, the complete variable domain is DVKVTQSSRYLVKRTGEKVFLECVQDMDHENMFWYRQDPGLGLRLIYFSYDVKMKEKGDIPEGYSVSREKKERFSLILESASTNQTSMYLCASTGGLAVYEQYFGPGTRLTVT.